Sequencing of this T cell receptor (beta chain) was carried out in a study of cytomegalovirus exposure and HLA in healthy donors (dated by TCRdb to 2017 to 2019). For the study in its entirety: A later analysis indicated that the roughly 130 validation repertoires were generated on the platform also employed for the 700 or so repertoires of the first cohort. Besides the first cohort of 550 to 750 subjects, a separate validation cohort made up of 120 different subjects was used. To predict cytomegalovirus infection status, the study combined high-throughput TCR immunosequencing, statistical association of individual TCRs with disease status, and machine learning. The study was designed to test whether signatures of past pathogen exposure could be identified by cataloging public T cell receptors.

The paper's findings and limits, for the study overall: A later analysis found that TCRs clustered in the first cohort also tended to co-occur in the roughly 120 validation repertoires, with about 94% of cluster scores above 0. The authors suggested that the approach could potentially be extended to other disease states and immunological phenotypes. In vitro tests confirmed that a few of the cytomegalovirus-associated TCR beta chains recognize cytomegalovirus antigens. A total of roughly 160 TCR beta chains were listed by the study as associated with cytomegalovirus. A later analysis lacked HLA typing for the validation cohort, so it scored co-occurrence in that cohort across all 110 or so repertoires. The classifier was reported to diagnose cytomegalovirus status with high specificity and sensitivity in both the original cohort and the validation cohort. Across donors, most TCR sequences were observed very rarely, whereas some public TCRs were present in many individuals.

Between the V and J ends, shortened by 1 base and 3 bases respectively, the junction contains 5 bases. Inclusive of the bounding cysteine and phenylalanine, the CDR3 is 13 residues long. Just CDR3 DNA is preserved here, 39 bases in frame from base 1. From a lookup of the germline V gene (reference sequence), CDR1 and CDR2 are SGHKS and YYEKEE. As concerns this clone: Its antigen remains unidentified. Nothing much larger sits one base from this clone, and base qualities are not available.

The donors were included in the validation cohort of 90 to 150 subjects, a group kept apart from the roughly 670-subject first cohort. The library was obtained by the immunoSEQ multiplex PCR assay. The authors' pipeline ran thus. To diagnose cytomegalovirus status from the catalog of TCR beta chain sequences, a statistical classification framework was built. As stored in TCRdb, this immuneACCESS dataset retains in-frame rearrangements with V and J assigned. A fraction of the clones does not appear; measured against another copy, unresolved V genes explain less than half of the discrepancy, and the remainder lacks a known reason. Clone size and the V and J calls come from that table; the DNA yielded D and trimming. Counted in this sample were some 130,000 clones; about 88% of them appeared once. The leading ten clones occupy approximately 1.3% of the sample.

The sequenced sample consisted of PBMCs. Recombination connected TRBV5-5 to TRBJ2-1; TRBD2 is possibly the D segment (5 matching bases). This sequence was found in a man aged 30-40 years in good health and CMV-seronegative. The CDR3 has the sequence CASSLTSYNEQFF. The DNA sequence follows: TGTGCCAGCAGCTTGACTAGCTACAATGAGCAGTTCTTC.